This T cell receptor (beta chain) came from a study of cytomegalovirus exposure and HLA in healthy donors. CDR1 LGHNA and CDR2 YNFKEQ come from the germline V gene. V was shortened by 0 bases and J by 4 bases, with 12 bases between the two germline ends. The CDR3 length is 15 residues. Study results and caveats: It was about 150 TCR beta chains that were listed as cytomegalovirus-associated.

With 60 Vbeta and 13 Jbeta primers, the PCR was carried out. Profiled with immunoSEQ multiplex PCR; TCRdb holds only in-frame clones, not every one. The sample holds about 200,000 clones, 70% seen once. In regard to this clone: The antigen remains unidentified.

The specimen was PBMCs. This rearrangement joins TRBV4-2 to TRBJ1-2; tentatively, D is TRBD1 (5 bases). The clonotype was recovered from a man between 35 and 55 years old in good health and CMV-seropositive. The CDR3 nucleotides read TGTGCCAGCAGCCAAGATTTGGAGGGGCCCTATGGCTACACCTTC. Amino acid sequence: CASSQDLEGPYGYTF.